Shown below are 26 T cell receptor beta chains from a single sample sequenced in a study of blood T cell repertoires in COVID-19. The assay was immunoSEQ multiplex PCR, and TCRdb's table has in-frame clones only and misses some. The sample contains 200,000 to 300,000 clones, around 84% of which appear only once. Material: peripheral blood. These receptor sequences come from a woman aged 60 to 75 with COVID-19, enrolled during active disease.

The rearrangement joins TRBV19 to TRBJ1-5; D perhaps matches TRBD1 (6 bases). The V end lost 8 bases, the J end lost 7 bases, and 15 bases lay between the germline ends. CDR3 size: 13 residues. Germline CDR1 reads LNHDA; CDR2 reads SQIVND (reference sequence). Written as DNA, the CDR3 is TGTGCCAGTTCACAGGGACGAGGGCAGCCCCAGCATTTT. Translation gives CASSQGRGQPQHF.

This sequence joins TRBV24-1 and TRBJ2-1; TRBD2 matches at 7 bases. Unmatched junction bases numbered 8, after V lost 7 bases and J lost 3 bases. The CDR3 has 15 residues. CDR1 KGHDR and CDR2 SFDVKD come from the germline V gene. This CDR3 reads CATSTAGTNYNEQFF. The CDR3 region has the DNA TGTGCCACCAGCACTGCCGGGACTAACTACAATGAGCAGTTCTTC.

The chain is built from TRBV3-1 (or the pseudogene TRBV3-2) and TRBJ2-1; 7 bases are a match to TRBD2. J gave up 2 bases and V 0 bases, and 4 bases lay outside the gene matches. CDR1 is LGHDT and CDR2 is YNNKEL in the germline V gene (reference sequence). The CDR3 extends over 16 amino acids. CDR3 protein: CASSQDRLAAYNEQFF. The DNA for the CDR3 is TGTGCCAGCAGCCAAGATCGGCTAGCGGCCTACAATGAGCAGTTCTTC.

V and J are TRBV19 and TRBJ2-1; D is unclear. The V and J ends lost 2 bases and 2 bases respectively, with 16 bases between them. Germline CDR1 LNHDA, CDR2 SQIVND (reference sequence). The CDR3 has 17 amino acids. The CDR3 here is CASSINHRDTTYNEQFF. In DNA form, the CDR3 reads TGTGCCAGTAGTATAAATCACAGAGATACCACCTACAATGAGCAGTTCTTC.

In DNA, the CDR3 is TGTGCCAGCAGCGTCCGTCCTAATGAAAAACTGTTTTTT. Translated: CASSVRPNEKLFF. This rearrangement joins TRBV5-7 to TRBJ1-4; D call uncertain. TRBV5-7 is recorded as an ORF, its role being uncertain. The CDR3 is 13 amino acids. V lost 4 bases and J 3 bases, leaving 7 bases between the germline ends.

As for this clone: Other DNA sequences in this specimen translate into the identical CDR3. J is TRBJ2-6 and V is TRBV18; 10 bases align to TRBD1. The germline CDR1 and CDR2 sequences are KGHSH and LQKENI. The CDR3 runs to 17 residues. The J segment lost 1 base and the V segment lost 3 bases, leaving 3 bases of the junction unmatched. The CDR3, as DNA: TGTGCCAGCTCACCCCGACAGGGGGCTTCTGGGGCCAACGTCCTGACTTTC. It codes for CASSPRQGASGANVLTF.

The chain is built from TRBV2 and TRBJ1-1; D is undetermined. The CDR3 contains 15 residues. The V gene's germline CDR1 is SNHLY and CDR2 FYNNEI. Trimming pared 4 bases from V and 1 base from J, leaving 13 bases between. The CDR3 sequence is CASSVRGLRNTEAFF. The DNA of the CDR3 is TGTGCCAGCAGTGTCCGGGGTCTGAGGAACACTGAAGCTTTCTTT.

The V gene is TRBV19, the J gene TRBJ2-2; TRBD2 agrees at 7 bases. The CDR3 is 17 residues long. Germline V gene sequence: CDR1 LNHDA, CDR2 SQIVND (reference sequence). Unmatched junction bases numbered 12, after V lost 5 bases and J lost 3 bases. CDR3 amino acids: CASSPSGTTIYTGELFF. The CDR3 nucleotides read TGTGCCAGTAGTCCTTCCGGGACTACCATCTACACCGGGGAGCTGTTTTTT.

The chain combines TRBV5-6 with TRBJ2-7; TRBD1 is a possible D gene (5 bases). The CDR3 loop spans 15 amino acids. Germline V gives CDR1 SGHDT, CDR2 YYEEEE. With 0 bases removed from V and 2 bases from J, the gap between germline ends came to 12 bases. For the CDR3, the DNA is TGTGCCAGCAGCTTGGCCGGCAGGGTCGCCTACGAGCAGTACTTC. Protein: CASSLAGRVAYEQYF. The variable domain in full, with the rest retrieved from reference TRBV5-6 and TRBJ2-7, is DAGVTQSPTHLIKTRGQQVTLRCSPKSGHDTVSWYQQALGQGPQFIFQYYEEEERQRGNFPDRFSGHQFPNYSSELNVNALLLGDSALYLCASSLAGRVAYEQYFGPGTRLTVT.

This chain uses TRBV5-1 with TRBJ2-5; 10 nucleotides align to TRBD2. The CDR3 covers 15 residues. With 4 bases clipped from V and 5 bases from J, the junction kept 8 bases outside the gene matches. The germline V gene has CDR1 SGHRS and CDR2 YFSETQ. The chain's CDR3 is CASSRQREGWETQYF. The CDR3 bases are TGCGCCAGCAGCAGACAGCGGGAGGGCTGGGAGACCCAGTACTTC. Together with reference TRBV5-1 and TRBJ2-5, the CDR3 gives the full variable domain: KAGVTQTPRYLIKTRGQQVTLSCSPISGHRSVSWYQQTPGQGLQFLFEYFSETQRNKGNFPGRFSGRQFSNSRSEMNVSTLELGDSALYLCASSRQREGWETQYFGPGTRLLVL.

The rearrangement uses TRBV30 and TRBJ2-1, with D hard to call. The CDR3 runs 12 residues. Trimming removed 8 bases from V and 0 bases from J, with 8 bases in between. Germline values: CDR1 GTSNPN, CDR2 SVGIG (reference sequence). The CDR3 bases are TGTGCCAGAGCCTCCTCCTACAATGAGCAGTTCTTC. Residues: CARASSYNEQFF.

In nucleotides, the CDR3 is TGTGCCAGTTCGGAGAGCGGGAGTACAGATACGCAGTATTTT. It translates to CASSESGSTDTQYF. This sequence joins TRBV19 and TRBJ2-3; 8 bases line up with TRBD2. CDR3 length: 14 amino acids. The J segment lost 3 bases and the V segment lost 8 bases, leaving 7 bases of the junction unmatched. Germline V gene sequence: CDR1 LNHDA, CDR2 SQIVND (reference sequence).

The rearrangement uses TRBV10-3 and TRBJ2-1; 15 positions agree with TRBD2. CDR1 and CDR2 from the germline V gene are ENHRY and SYGVKD. The CDR3 is 18 residues long. The J segment lost 0 bases and the V segment lost 6 bases, leaving 6 bases of the junction unmatched. The CDR3 DNA is TGTGCCATCAGCGGGACTAGCGGGGGGCGAAGCTCCTACAATGAGCAGTTCTTC. It yields the protein CAISGTSGGRSSYNEQFF.

This clone was counted only a few times. The chain combines TRBV19 with TRBJ1-2; no clear D gene. V shed 0 bases and J shed 5 bases, with 4 bases lying between them. The germline CDR1 and CDR2 sequences are LNHDA and SQIVND (reference sequence). The CDR3 consists of 12 residues. DNA for the CDR3: TGTGCCAGTAGTATAGACGGGTATGGCTACACCTTC. As protein: CASSIDGYGYTF.

The gene calls are TRBV12-3 or TRBV12-4 and TRBJ1-1; 8 positions match TRBD1. Trimming took 4 bases from V and 4 from J; bases not matched to a gene: 2. This CDR3 comprises 13 residues. In DNA, the CDR3 is TGTGCCAGCAGTTCCACAGGGGGCACTGAAGCTTTCTTT. It specifies CASSSTGGTEAFF.

The rearrangement links TRBV28 to TRBJ1-5; 10 nucleotides agree with TRBD1. Germline loops: CDR1 MDHEN, CDR2 SYDVKM. With 5 bases clipped from V and 7 bases from J, the junction kept 8 bases outside the gene matches. The CDR3 loop spans 15 amino acids. CDR3 bases: TGTGCCAGCAGTATCAGACAGGGGGCCTTCCAGCCCCAGCATTTT. Translating gives CASSIRQGAFQPQHF.

This chain connects TRBV12-3 or TRBV12-4 to TRBJ1-1; D uncertain. Between the trimmed V and J ends, which lost 1 base and 3 bases, there was a span of 6 bases. The CDR3 extends over 13 amino acids. The CDR3 here is CASSLGRDTEAFF. The CDR3 region has the DNA TGTGCCAGCAGTTTAGGGAGGGACACTGAAGCTTTCTTT.

The J gene is TRBJ1-6, the V gene TRBV6-5; D remains ambiguous. The CDR3 has 14 amino acids. Per germline, CDR1 MNHEY and CDR2 SVGAGI. Deletions cut 5 bases from V and 7 bases from J, with 12 bases between. As DNA, the CDR3 is TGTGCCAGCAGTCACCGGGAGAAAAATTCACCCCTCCACTTT. Protein product: CASSHREKNSPLHF.

This clone was detected only a few times. The CDR3, as DNA: TGCAGTGCTAGTTCAGTGACAGGGCCCCAGCATTTT. It encodes CSASSVTGPQHF. This chain uses TRBV20-1 with TRBJ1-5; D may be TRBD1 (6 bases). CDR3 length equals 12 residues. V was clipped by 3 bases and J by 9 bases, with 12 bases between them. In germline, CDR1 is DFQATT, CDR2 SNEGSKA (reference sequence).

This chain joins TRBV9 and TRBJ2-3; 7 nucleotides align to TRBD2. The V segment lost 0 bases and the J segment 0 bases; nucleotides outside the gene matches: 7. The CDR3 totals 17 residues. Per germline, CDR1 SGDLS and CDR2 YYNGEE. The CDR3 region is CASSVERGLGSTDTQYF. CDR3 DNA: TGTGCCAGCAGCGTAGAGCGGGGTCTGGGGAGCACAGATACGCAGTATTTT.

This clone appeared a single time. The chain employs TRBV28 and TRBJ2-7; 8 bases fit TRBD2. The CDR3 loop spans 15 amino acids. With 6 bases clipped from V and 0 bases from J, the junction kept 7 bases outside the gene matches. Germline lookup yields CDR1 MDHEN and CDR2 SYDVKM. The CDR3 nucleotides read TGTGCCAGCAGGGGAGAGCGGGAGAACTCCTACGAGCAGTACTTC. It translates to CASRGERENSYEQYF.

The chain carries TRBV13 and TRBJ1-3; no clear D gene. Germline V lookup: CDR1 PRHDT, CDR2 FYEKMQ (reference sequence). V was shortened by 1 base and J by 0 bases, with 7 bases between the two germline ends. The CDR3 has 15 amino acids. The CDR3 loop reads CASSLVGSSGNTIYF. CDR3 sequence (DNA): TGTGCCAGCAGCTTAGTGGGGAGCTCTGGAAACACCATATATTTT. The whole variable domain, filled in from reference TRBV13 and TRBJ1-3, reads AAGVIQSPRHLIKEKRETATLKCYPIPRHDTVYWYQQGPGQDPQFLISFYEKMQSDKGSIPDRFSAQQFSDYHSELNMSSLELGDSALYFCASSLVGSSGNTIYFGEGSWLTVV.

The rearrangement links TRBV2 to TRBJ2-2, with 10 bases lining up with TRBD2. Looked up from germline, CDR1 is SNHLY and CDR2 is FYNNEI. The CDR3 spans 19 residues. Trimming took 6 bases from V and 5 from J; bases not matched to a gene: 18. CDR3 nucleotides: TGTGCCAGCAGACGAAATCCAGGGCTAGCGGGAGTGGTTACCGGGGAGCTGTTTTTT. Its translation is CASRRNPGLAGVVTGELFF.

This rearrangement joins TRBV6-2 or TRBV6-3 to TRBJ2-5; TRBD1 matches 10 bases. V shed 4 bases and J 5 bases; nucleotides not matched to a gene: 10. The CDR3 covers 16 residues. The germline gives CDR1 MNHEY, CDR2 SVGEGT. CDR3 bases: TGTGCCAGCAGTTCGCTCAGGACAGGGGGAATGGAGACCCAGTACTTC. Translating gives CASSSLRTGGMETQYF.

This clone was counted once. The chain uses TRBV28 and TRBJ1-1; TRBD1 is a possible D gene (6 bases). The CDR3 sequence is 13 residues long. V was shortened by 5 bases and J by 2 bases, with 9 bases between the two germline ends. The germline V gene has CDR1 MDHEN and CDR2 SYDVKM. Written as DNA, the CDR3 is TGTGCCAGCAGTAGGGGGGGAAACACTGAAGCTTTCTTT. Its translation: CASSRGGNTEAFF.

This clone is a singleton in its sample. The chain joins TRBV28 to TRBJ1-4; TRBD1 matches 10 bases. The J segment lost 10 bases and the V segment lost 4 bases, leaving 3 bases of the junction unmatched. The CDR3 runs to 13 residues. Germline V gene sequence: CDR1 MDHEN, CDR2 SYDVKM. CDR3 nucleotides: TGTGCCAGCAGTTCCGGACAGGGGGGAAAACTGTTTTTT. As protein: CASSSGQGGKLFF.